Presented here are 29 T cell receptor beta chains from one specimen sequenced in a study of T cell changes during pregnancy in multiple sclerosis. The data were produced by immunoSEQ multiplex PCR, yet TCRdb's version contains in-frame clones alone and is incomplete. The repertoire holds tens of thousands of clones, around 92% seen once, with about 0.7% in the top ten. The source material was CD4+ T cells from peripheral blood mononuclear cells, sampled in the third trimester of pregnancy. The receptor set was obtained from a female donor with multiple sclerosis, enrolled in a pregnancy study.

CDR3 protein: CASRRGQANEKLFF. The DNA of the CDR3 is TGTGCCAGCAGAAGGGGGCAGGCTAATGAAAAACTGTTTTTT. The chain is built from TRBV6-1 and TRBJ1-4; 7 nucleotides line up with TRBD1. The germline V gene has CDR1 MNHNS and CDR2 SASEGT. The J segment lost 3 bases and the V segment lost 6 bases, leaving 4 bases of the junction unmatched. The CDR3 extends over 14 amino acids.

The chain uses TRBV7-5 and TRBJ2-3; whether TRBD2, the table's D call, matches the DNA was not checked. TRBV7-5 is a known pseudogene. The CDR3 runs to 17 residues. CDR3 sequence: CARSSRIAGVGTDTQYF. The DNA for the CDR3 is TGTGCCAGAAGCTCGAGAATAGCGGGAGTGGGCACAGATACGCAGTATTTT.

The genes are TRBV7-3 and TRBJ2-3, with TRBD1 identical over 11 bases. CDR3 length: 15 residues. V was pared by 4 bases and J by 4 bases, with 4 bases of the junction left unmatched. Germline CDR1 reads SGHTA; CDR2 reads FQGTGA. The CDR3 loop reads CASSSPDRGPDTQYF. In DNA form, the CDR3 reads TGTGCCAGCAGCTCCCCGGACAGGGGGCCAGATACGCAGTATTTT.

This clone was counted between two and nine times. This chain joins TRBV6-1 and TRBJ1-2; D unresolved. Germline-derived CDR1 and CDR2 are MNHNS and SASEGT. Trimming left V 1 base short and J 4 bases short, with 10 bases between. The CDR3 is 14 amino acids. CDR3 residues: CASSEELRAYGYTF. Written as DNA, the CDR3 is TGTGCCAGCAGTGAAGAGCTGCGTGCCTATGGCTACACCTTC.

This chain joins TRBV27 and TRBJ2-4; 7 bases fit TRBD1. Looked up from germline, CDR1 is MNHEY and CDR2 is SMNVEV (reference sequence). This CDR3 comprises 13 residues. V shed 5 bases and J 11 bases; nucleotides not matched to a gene: 9. The CDR3: CASSPRQGPVQYF. The DNA of the CDR3 is TGTGCCAGCAGTCCACGACAGGGCCCCGTTCAGTACTTC.

The chain links TRBV7-2 to TRBJ2-1; 7 bases fit TRBD2. V gave up 5 bases and J gave up 12 bases; unmatched junction bases: 16. This CDR3 has 15 residues. CDR1 is SGHTA, CDR2 FQGNSA, per germline. This CDR3 is CASSPETSRRGSQFF. The CDR3 DNA follows: TGTGCCAGCAGCCCCGAGACTAGCCGGAGGGGTTCGCAGTTCTTC.

The chain employs TRBV7-9 and TRBJ2-1, with D uncertain. The CDR3 length is 14 residues. Germline values: CDR1 SEHNR, CDR2 FQNEAQ (reference sequence). V was pared by 1 base and J by 2 bases, with 6 bases between. This CDR3 is CASSLERPYNEQFF. As DNA, the CDR3 is TGTGCCAGCAGCTTAGAGCGCCCCTACAATGAGCAGTTCTTC.

The rearrangement uses TRBV19 and TRBJ1-1; a possible D gene is TRBD1 (6 bases). Germline CDR1 and CDR2: LNHDA and SQIVND (reference sequence). V was trimmed by 5 bases and J by 3 bases, leaving 10 bases between them. This CDR3 has 13 amino acids. The CDR3 bases are TGTGCCAGTAGTTACTACAGGGACACTGAAGCTTTCTTT. It is translated as CASSYYRDTEAFF. The full variable domain, completed using reference TRBV19 and TRBJ1-1, is DGGITQSPKYLFRKEGQNVTLSCEQNLNHDAMYWYRQDPGQGLRLIYYSQIVNDFQKGDIAEGYSVSREKKESFPLTVTSAQKNPTAFYLCASSYYRDTEAFFGQGTRLTVV.

This clone was recorded only once. The chain has TRBV7-8 and TRBJ1-1, with unresolved D. The CDR3 loop spans 12 amino acids. With 5 bases removed from V and 6 bases from J, the gap between germline ends came to 10 bases. Germline lookup yields CDR1 SGHVS and CDR2 FQNEAQ. CDR3 residues: CASSERGPEAFF. The CDR3 DNA reads as TGTGCCAGCAGCGAACGGGGTCCTGAAGCTTTCTTT. Full variable domain (missing parts from reference TRBV7-8 and TRBJ1-1): GAGVSQSPRYKVAKRGQDVALRCDPISGHVSLFWYQQALGQGPEFLTYFQNEAQLDKSGLPSDRFFAERPEGSVSTLKIQRTQQEDSAVYLCASSERGPEAFFGQGTRLTVV.

The genes are TRBV28 and TRBJ1-4; 8 bases are shared with TRBD1. J gave up 7 bases and V 6 bases, and 10 bases lay outside the gene matches. Germline assignment: CDR1 MDHEN and CDR2 SYDVKM. There are 15 residues in the CDR3. In DNA, the CDR3 is TGTGCCAGCAGAGAACAGGGGGGCTTTGGTGAAAAACTGTTTTTT. Translating it yields CASREQGGFGEKLFF.

This clone was observed a handful of times. This chain links TRBV2 with TRBJ2-7; D is perhaps TRBD1 (5 bases). The V end was cut by 7 bases, the J end by 2 bases, with 12 bases between. This CDR3 is 13 amino acids long. Germline CDR1 reads SNHLY; CDR2 reads FYNNEI. DNA of the CDR3: TGTGCCAGCACAGGGCTCATGGCCTACGAGCAGTACTTC. This sequence encodes CASTGLMAYEQYF. Using reference TRBV2 and TRBJ2-7 for the parts outside the CDR3, the full variable domain is EPEVTQTPSHQVTQMGQEVILRCVPISNHLYFYWYRQILGQKVEFLVSFYNNEISEKSEIFDDQFSVERPDGSNFTLKIRSTKLEDSAMYFCASTGLMAYEQYFGPGTRLTVT.

The chain recombines TRBV5-1 with TRBJ1-2, with a weak D call TRBD1 (5 bases). Germline CDR1 and CDR2: SGHRS and YFSETQ. This CDR3 spans 13 amino acids. Trimming left V 4 bases short and J 2 bases short, with 9 bases between. The CDR3 DNA reads TGCGCCAGCAGCACCTCAGGGAACTATGGCTACACCTTC. It yields the protein CASSTSGNYGYTF.

This chain connects TRBV9 to TRBJ2-1; 9 bases fit TRBD1. The CDR3 runs 15 residues. V dropped 4 bases and J dropped 5; count of bases not matched to a gene: 7. The germline V gene encodes CDR1 SGDLS and CDR2 YYNGEE. CDR3 region: CASSSSGQGNNEQFF. For the CDR3, the DNA is TGTGCCAGCAGCTCATCGGGACAGGGTAACAATGAGCAGTTCTTC.

V gene TRBV28 combines with J gene TRBJ1-2; possible D gene TRBD1, 6 bases. Germline CDR1 reads MDHEN; CDR2 reads SYDVKM. V was cut by 4 bases and J by 5 bases, with 20 bases left in between. The CDR3 is 16 residues long. CDR3 DNA sequence: TGTGCCAGCAGTTCAACCGCAAACAGGGCCCCATATGGCTACACCTTC. Its translation: CASSSTANRAPYGYTF.

The chain has TRBV5-1 and TRBJ2-7; D possibly corresponds to TRBD2 (7 bases). The V gene lost 0 bases and the J gene lost 2 bases, with 12 bases spanning the gap. Germline-derived CDR1 and CDR2 are SGHRS and YFSETQ. The CDR3 extends over 15 amino acids. The CDR3 sequence: CASSLVGGRTYEQYF. CDR3 bases: TGCGCCAGCAGCTTGGTGGGGGGGCGGACCTACGAGCAGTACTTC.

The rearrangement links TRBV28 to TRBJ2-7; 9 bases align to TRBD2. Germline CDR1 and CDR2: MDHEN and SYDVKM. CDR3 length equals 15 residues. With 5 bases clipped from V and 5 bases from J, the junction kept 10 bases outside the gene matches. CDR3 bases: TGTGCCAGCAGTGCAGCGGGAGGAGGGAGCCACGAGCAGTACTTC. Protein sequence: CASSAAGGGSHEQYF.

V and J are TRBV4-2 and TRBJ1-1; D gene unclear. There are 13 residues in the CDR3. V dropped 0 bases and J dropped 7 bases, with 9 bases sitting between them. Germline V CDR1 and CDR2: LGHNA, YNFKEQ. The CDR3 is CASSQDVRDEAFF. The CDR3 DNA sequence: TGTGCCAGCAGCCAAGATGTGAGGGATGAAGCTTTCTTT.

V and J are TRBV19 and TRBJ2-1; possible D gene TRBD1, 5 bases. CDR1 and CDR2 (germline): LNHDA, SQIVND (reference sequence). V was clipped by 1 base and J by 15 bases, with 13 bases between them. The CDR3 covers 12 residues. CDR3 in DNA: TGTGCCAGTAGTATAGTCACAGGTCTCCGGTTCTTC. Its translation is CASSIVTGLRFF.

V usage is TRBV19 and J usage is TRBJ2-3, with a possible D match to TRBD2 (6 bases). Trimming pared 1 base from V and 2 bases from J, leaving 7 bases between. The CDR3 is 14 amino acids. Germline CDR1 reads LNHDA; CDR2 reads SQIVND (reference sequence). CDR3 in DNA: TGTGCCAGTAGTATAGGCGGGGCCACAGATACGCAGTATTTT. Amino acid sequence: CASSIGGATDTQYF. The full variable domain, rest sourced from reference TRBV19 and TRBJ2-3, is DGGITQSPKYLFRKEGQNVTLSCEQNLNHDAMYWYRQDPGQGLRLIYYSQIVNDFQKGDIAEGYSVSREKKESFPLTVTSAQKNPTAFYLCASSIGGATDTQYFGPGTRLTVL.

The rearrangement links TRBV6-1 to TRBJ1-1; D perhaps matches TRBD1 (6 bases). This CDR3 is 18 amino acids long. Germline V gene sequence: CDR1 MNHNS, CDR2 SASEGT. Trimming stripped 4 bases from V and 1 base from J, with 22 bases between. Written as DNA, the CDR3 is TGTGCCAGCAGTGTGGGGGCAGGGATTGTCTCCGCGAACACTGAAGCTTTCTTT. This gives the protein CASSVGAGIVSANTEAFF.

This chain links TRBV18 with TRBJ1-5; 9 nucleotides line up with TRBD1. CDR1 KGHSH and CDR2 LQKENI come from the germline V gene. Losses at the gene ends were 5 bases for V and 1 base for J; bases not matched to a gene: 6. CDR3 size: 16 residues. This CDR3 reads CASSEQGAGSNQPQHF. The CDR3 DNA reads as TGTGCCAGCTCAGAACAGGGGGCAGGGAGCAATCAGCCCCAGCATTTT.

This clone came up once. The chain is built from TRBV4-2 and TRBJ2-7; D is possibly TRBD1 (6 bases). The V end was cut by 0 bases, the J end by 0 bases, with 9 bases between. The length of the CDR3 is 15 residues. The germline gives CDR1 LGHNA, CDR2 YNFKEQ. The CDR3 reads CASSQEGQSSYEQYF. DNA of the CDR3: TGTGCCAGCAGCCAAGAAGGACAGAGCTCCTACGAGCAGTACTTC.

This chain uses TRBV29-1 with TRBJ2-1; TRBD2 agrees at 8 bases. J lost 10 bases, V lost 0 bases, and 17 bases had no gene match. Germline V gives CDR1 SQVTM, CDR2 ANQGSEA. This CDR3 is 17 amino acids long. The CDR3 spells CSVEDEGRVSGVWEQFF. CDR3 DNA sequence: TGCAGCGTTGAAGATGAGGGGAGGGTTAGCGGGGTCTGGGAGCAGTTCTTC.

J is TRBJ2-7 and V is TRBV10-3, with 10 bases matching TRBD1. V trimming: 0 bases; J trimming: 6 bases; junction bases outside the gene matches: 5. Germline CDR1 reads ENHRY; CDR2 reads SYGVKD. This CDR3 has 15 amino acids. CDR3 in DNA: TGTGCCATCAGTGAGTCGGAGACAGGGGGCCGCGAGCAGTACTTC. Translating gives CAISESETGGREQYF.

V and J are TRBV9 and TRBJ2-2; 9 bases line up with TRBD2. Unmatched junction bases numbered 10, after V lost 2 bases and J lost 5 bases. The CDR3 covers 17 residues. Per the germline V gene, CDR1 is SGDLS and CDR2 is YYNGEE. Written as DNA, the CDR3 is TGTGCCAGCAGCGTTGACCTAGCGGGAAGAGGGACCGGGGAGCTGTTTTTT. Translating gives CASSVDLAGRGTGELFF. Drawing the rest from reference TRBV9 and TRBJ2-2, the complete variable domain is DSGVTQTPKHLITATGQRVTLRCSPRSGDLSVYWYQQSLDQGLQFLIQYYNGEERAKGNILERFSAQQFPDLHSELNLSSLELGDSALYFCASSVDLAGRGTGELFFGEGSRLTVL.

The rearrangement uses TRBV9 and TRBJ2-5; tentatively, D is TRBD2 (6 bases). The CDR3 consists of 15 residues. Germline CDR1 is SGDLS and CDR2 is YYNGEE. Trimming pared 0 bases from V and 5 bases from J, leaving 14 bases between. The CDR3 bases are TGTGCCAGCAGCGTAGGGACTACCGGTTCGGAGACCCAGTACTTC. It encodes CASSVGTTGSETQYF.

The rearrangement joins TRBV5-1 to TRBJ2-3; maybe TRBD1 (5 bases). The germline V and J ends were trimmed by 4 bases and 1 base, with 16 bases remaining between them. The CDR3 is made up of 16 amino acids. The V gene's germline CDR1 is SGHRS and CDR2 YFSETQ. In DNA form, the CDR3 reads TGCGCCAGCAGCCTAGGTGGGGCGGTCGGCACAGATACGCAGTATTTT. Translated, it gives CASSLGGAVGTDTQYF.

The chain links TRBV29-1 to TRBJ2-1; possibly TRBD2 for D (6 bases). Germline V gene lookup returns CDR1 SQVTM and CDR2 ANQGSEA. The CDR3 runs to 15 residues. Trimming took off 4 bases at V and 0 bases at J, with 13 bases between the two ends. The CDR3 reads CSVAGDPISYNEQFF. CDR3 DNA: TGCAGCGTTGCGGGAGACCCGATCTCCTACAATGAGCAGTTCTTC.

The chain employs TRBV7-2 and TRBJ1-2, with 7 bases that match TRBD1. V was clipped by 5 bases and J by 8 bases; unmatched bases: 8. The germline V gene has CDR1 SGHTA and CDR2 FQGNSA. CDR3 size: 13 residues. As DNA, the CDR3 is TGTGCCAGCAGCCGCCAGGGGGGCAAGGGCTACACCTTC. Protein sequence: CASSRQGGKGYTF.